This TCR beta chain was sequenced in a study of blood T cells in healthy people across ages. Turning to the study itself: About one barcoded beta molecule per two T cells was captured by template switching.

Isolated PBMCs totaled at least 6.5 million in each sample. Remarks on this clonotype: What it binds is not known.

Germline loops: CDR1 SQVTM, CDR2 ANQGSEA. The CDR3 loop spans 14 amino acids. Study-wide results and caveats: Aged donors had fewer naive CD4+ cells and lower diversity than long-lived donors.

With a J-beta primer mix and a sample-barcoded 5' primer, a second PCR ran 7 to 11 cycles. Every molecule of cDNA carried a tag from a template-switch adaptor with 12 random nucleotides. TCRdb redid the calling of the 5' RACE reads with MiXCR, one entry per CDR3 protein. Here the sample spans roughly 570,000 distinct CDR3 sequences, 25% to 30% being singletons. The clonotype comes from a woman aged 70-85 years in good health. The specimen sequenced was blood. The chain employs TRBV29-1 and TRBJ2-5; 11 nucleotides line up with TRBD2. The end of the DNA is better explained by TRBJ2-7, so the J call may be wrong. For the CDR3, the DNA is TGCAGCGTTGCTAGCGGGGGGCTCTCCTACGAGCAGTACTTC. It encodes CSVASGGLSYEQYF.